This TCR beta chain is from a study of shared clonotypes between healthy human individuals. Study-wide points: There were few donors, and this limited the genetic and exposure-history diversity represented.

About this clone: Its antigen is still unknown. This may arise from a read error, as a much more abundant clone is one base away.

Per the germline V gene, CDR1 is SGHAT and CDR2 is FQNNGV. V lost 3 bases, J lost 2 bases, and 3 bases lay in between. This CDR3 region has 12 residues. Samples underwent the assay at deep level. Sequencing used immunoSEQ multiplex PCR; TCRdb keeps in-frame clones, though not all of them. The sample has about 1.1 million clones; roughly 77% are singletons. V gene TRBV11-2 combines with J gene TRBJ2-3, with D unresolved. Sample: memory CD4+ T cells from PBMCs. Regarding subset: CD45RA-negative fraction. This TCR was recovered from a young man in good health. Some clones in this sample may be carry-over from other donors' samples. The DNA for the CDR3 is TGTGCCAGCAGCTTTCACACAGATACGCAGTATTTT. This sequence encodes CASSFHTDTQYF.